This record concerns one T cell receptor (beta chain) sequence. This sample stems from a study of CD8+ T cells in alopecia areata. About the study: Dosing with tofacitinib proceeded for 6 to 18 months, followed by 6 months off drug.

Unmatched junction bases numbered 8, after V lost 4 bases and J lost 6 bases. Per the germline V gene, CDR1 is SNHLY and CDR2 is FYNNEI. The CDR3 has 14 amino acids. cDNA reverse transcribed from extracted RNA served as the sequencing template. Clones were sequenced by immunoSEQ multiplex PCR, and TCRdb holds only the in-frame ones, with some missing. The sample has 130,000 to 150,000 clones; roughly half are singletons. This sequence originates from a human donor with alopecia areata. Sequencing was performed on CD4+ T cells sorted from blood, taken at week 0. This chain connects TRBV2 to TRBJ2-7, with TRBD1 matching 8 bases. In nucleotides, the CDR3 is TGTGCCAGCAGTGCGGCAGGGGGCCTTACCGAGCAGTACTTC. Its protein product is CASSAAGGLTEQYF.